This T cell receptor (beta chain) was sequenced in a study of CD8+ T cells in alopecia areata. Study in general: Treated patients were dosed with oral tofacitinib, taking 5 to 10 mg twice daily.

This clone was seen only a few times. Its antigen is not identified. The treatment denotes: oral pan-JAK inhibitor, 5-10 mg twice daily. Notes on the study in general: Scalp clonality dropped significantly under tofacitinib, as did expanded CD8+ top-100 clones.

Investigators isolated RNA and reverse transcribed it into cDNA to act as the sequencing template. Generated by immunoSEQ multiplex PCR, the TCRdb table keeps only in-frame clones and is missing some. Seen here are over 150,000 clones, about 55% observed once, and the top ten hold 10% to 13%. This CDR3 contains 16 residues. Germline CDR1 reads LNHDA; CDR2 reads SQIVND (reference sequence). V dropped 3 bases and J dropped 0 bases, with 14 bases sitting between them. This chain connects TRBV19 to TRBJ1-1, with a weak D call TRBD1 (5 bases). The TCR originated in a human donor with alopecia areata. The sample in question was CD8+ T cells sorted from blood, obtained at week 24, from a patient treated with tofacitinib. CDR3 amino acids: CASSISTEGMNTEAFF. The DNA for the CDR3 is TGTGCCAGTAGTATCTCGACGGAGGGGATGAACACTGAAGCTTTCTTT.